This note documents a single T cell receptor beta chain sequence. This clonotype was counted a few times. Its antigen remains undetermined. No quality values exist for individual bases; no much larger clone is one base distant. The sample belongs to a study of T-cell reconstitution after alpha-beta-depleted transplantation in children (dated by TCRdb to the mid-2010s). Turning to the overall study: Using TCR repertoire profiling, the study followed T-cell immune reconstitution in a quantitative way in children after TCRalphabeta/CD19-depleted allogeneic hematopoietic cell transplantation.

V lost 8 bases and J lost 7 bases; the stretch between them is 18 bases long. Taken from the germline V gene, the CDR1 and CDR2 loops are LGHNA and YNFKEQ. From cysteine to phenylalanine, the CDR3 is 15 amino acids long. Only the CDR3 portion is preserved as DNA: 45 bases, with reading frame beginning at the first base. Library construction relied on PCR. This sample was sequenced with an Illumina HiSeq 2500. Molecular barcoding was employed in the preparation of TCR libraries, with unique molecular identifiers being used to normalize TCRbeta repertoire quantification. TCRdb passed the public sequencing reads through fastp at Q25 and MiXCR, retaining productive beta sequences. Under each unique CDR3 protein, matching rows form one entry showing the most common genes and DNA. A total of roughly 200,000 distinct CDR3 sequences appear in this sample, roughly 10% of them only once. Approximately 6.2% of the sample is held by the ten biggest clonotypes.

The sample consisted of PBMCs from the stem cell graft donor, taken from the stem cell graft. This chain joins TRBV4-2 to TRBJ1-6, with the D gene call left open. This receptor was obtained from a human donor who donated a stem cell graft to a child with acute lymphoblastic leukemia. The CDR3 protein sequence reads: CASGREWDLNSPLHF. The DNA is as follows: TGTGCCAGCGGGAGGGAATGGGATTTGAATTCACCCCTCCACTTT.